This entry features one T cell receptor (beta chain) sequence. The data were taken from a study of T cell changes during pregnancy in multiple sclerosis. Sequenced by immunoSEQ multiplex PCR; TCRdb stores in-frame clones only, minus some. Among some 41,000 clones listed, 91% were seen once. The V gene's germline CDR1 is SEHNR and CDR2 FQNEAQ (reference sequence). V lost 2 bases, J lost 7 bases, and 12 bases lay in between. The CDR3 spans 13 residues. This chain connects TRBV7-9 to TRBJ2-7; D possibly corresponds to TRBD1 (5 bases). This sequence was found in a female donor in good health, enrolled as a control in a pregnancy study. This sample comprised CD4+ T cells from peripheral blood mononuclear cells, obtained in the third trimester of pregnancy. CDR3 in DNA: TGTGCCAGCAGCTTACGCTCTGGGGCGGAGCAGTACTTC. It yields the protein CASSLRSGAEQYF. Full variable domain (outside the CDR3, taken from reference TRBV7-9 and TRBJ2-7): DTGVSQNPRHKITKRGQNVTFRCDPISEHNRLYWYRQTLGQGPEFLTYFQNEAQLEKSRLLSDRFSAERPKGSFSTLEIQRTEQGDSAMYLCASSLRSGAEQYFGPGTRLTVT.